This TCR beta chain was obtained from a study of blood T cell repertoires in COVID-19. Study background: Acute and convalescent COVID-19 specimens originated in the United States, Italy and Spain. The analysed material was cDNA or gDNA that came from T cells, B-cell-depleted T cells, or PBMCs.

In the authors' workflow: Scientists estimated how many nucleated cells there were by amplifying reference gene primers. Repertoires were generated with immunoSEQ multiplex PCR, while TCRdb's copy carries only in-frame clones and drops some. That table supplies the V and J calls and clone size; D and trimming were determined from the DNA. The sample has fewer than 60,000 clones, almost 85% seen once. Trimming pared 3 bases from V and 2 bases from J, leaving 5 bases between. CDR1 is SEHNR and CDR2 is FQNEAQ in the germline V gene (reference sequence). CDR3 length equals 12 residues. The sample comprised peripheral blood. The sequence came from a man in his sixties with acute or convalescent COVID-19. The chain has TRBV7-9 and TRBJ2-7; D uncertain. The CDR3 reads CASSFGTYEQYF. CDR3 coding DNA: TGTGCCAGCAGCTTTGGCACCTACGAGCAGTACTTC.